These T cell receptor beta chains were read from a single sample in a study of blood T cell repertoires in COVID-19. Only in-frame clones appear in the TCRdb table, and some are missing; sequencing was by immunoSEQ multiplex PCR. The table records 150,000 to 190,000 clones, around 74% of them present only once. Material: peripheral blood. All receptors come from a woman of 80 years or more with acute or convalescent COVID-19. The CDR3 runs from the conserved cysteine through the conserved F or W. The D gene is left open where the match is weak. Expanded clones are given a class, and other clones once, few, many or no size at all.

d_gene	v_gene	abundance	j_gene	CDR3aa	CDR3nt
-	TRBV5-6	-	TRBJ1-5	CASSLFGGSDLNQPQHF	TGTGCCAGCAGCTTGTTTGGGGGCTCGGATCTCAATCAGCCCCAGCATTTT
-	TRBV11-2	few	TRBJ2-5	CASSFFGQETQYF	TGTGCCAGCAGCTTTTTCGGTCAAGAGACCCAGTACTTC
TRBD1	TRBV29-1	-	TRBJ1-2	CSAMGRGDNYGYTF	TGCAGCGCCATGGGCAGGGGGGATAACTATGGCTACACCTTC
TRBD2	TRBV5-1	-	TRBJ2-1	CASSLAGRGSGVNEQFF	TGCGCCAGCAGCTTGGCCGGGAGGGGTAGTGGGGTCAATGAGCAGTTCTTC
TRBD2	TRBV4-2	-	TRBJ2-5	CASSQLGTSGSQETQYF	TGTGCCAGCAGCCAACTTGGGACTAGCGGGAGTCAAGAGACCCAGTACTTC
TRBD1	TRBV18	few	TRBJ1-2	CASSPQSQGENGYTF	TGTGCCAGCTCACCACAATCCCAGGGGGAAAATGGCTACACCTTC
-	TRBV18	-	TRBJ2-3	CASSPAVNTDTQYF	TGTGCCAGCTCACCAGCAGTCAACACAGATACGCAGTATTTT
TRBD1	TRBV2	-	TRBJ2-5	CASSRQGADFQGQYF	TGTGCCAGCAGTCGACAGGGGGCCGACTTCCAAGGCCAGTACTTC
TRBD1	TRBV10-3	-	TRBJ1-1	CAISEGTGGTEAFF	TGTGCCATCAGTGAGGGGACAGGGGGCACTGAAGCTTTCTTT
TRBD1	TRBV19	-	TRBJ1-2	CASSIPGQGGYGYTF	TGTGCCAGTAGTATACCCGGACAGGGGGGATATGGCTACACCTTC
-	TRBV28	-	TRBJ2-1	CASKQGGVIDEQFF	TGTGCCAGCAAACAAGGGGGGGTTATCGATGAGCAGTTCTTC